This TCR beta chain was observed in a study of T cells in Graves' hyperthyroidism and ophthalmopathy. Points from the study as a whole: Among clonotypes expanded in thyroid above 0.001, most were also found in blood.

Amplified TCR beta CDR3 regions came from RNA transcripts. TCR CDR3 underwent first-round RT-PCR with the HTBI primer set. TCRdb reprocessed the multiplex PCR reads with MiXCR, giving one entry per CDR3 protein. The table has 500,000 to 600,000 distinct CDR3 sequences, around 15% seen once. In this sample, this clonotype turned up a few times. The target antigen is unknown. The CDR3 is 14 amino acids. Germline V gene data show CDR1 as GTSNPN and CDR2 as SVGIG (reference sequence). The V end lost 0 bases, the J end lost 1 base, and 7 bases lay between the germline ends. Lactation, pregnancy, other autoimmune disease or uncontrolled infection excluded patients. An approximately 9.4 ml volume of fresh peripheral blood provided the PBMCs.

The receptor was isolated from a woman aged 18-29 years with Graves' hyperthyroidism. This sequence joins TRBV30 and TRBJ1-3; D gene ambiguous. Sequenced input: blood. CDR3 sequence: CAWSVTRSGNTIYF. CDR3 sequence (DNA): TGTGCCTGGAGTGTAACCAGGTCTGGAAACACCATATATTTT.